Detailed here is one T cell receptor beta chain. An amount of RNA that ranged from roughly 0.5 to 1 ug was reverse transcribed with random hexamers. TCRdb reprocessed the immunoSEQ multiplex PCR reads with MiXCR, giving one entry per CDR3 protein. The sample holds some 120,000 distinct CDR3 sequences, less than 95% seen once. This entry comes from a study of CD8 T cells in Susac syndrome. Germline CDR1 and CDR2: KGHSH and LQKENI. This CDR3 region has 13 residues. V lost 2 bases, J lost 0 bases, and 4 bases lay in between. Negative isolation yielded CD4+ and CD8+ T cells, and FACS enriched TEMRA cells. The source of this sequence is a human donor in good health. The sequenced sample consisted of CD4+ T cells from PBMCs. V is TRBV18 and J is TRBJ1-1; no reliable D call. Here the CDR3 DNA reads TGTGCCAGCTCACCAGGGCTGAACACTGAAGCTTTCTTT. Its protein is CASSPGLNTEAFF.